This T cell receptor beta chain derives from a study of T cells after yellow fever vaccination. Study-wide results and caveats: It was a weaker secondary response, yet one that peaked faster, at day 5 versus 15.

This clonotype occurred many times. Its antigen remains unidentified. One entry per CDR3 protein results from TCRdb running MiXCR on the 5' RACE reads. The sample contains over 110,000 distinct CDR3 sequences, 6.5% to 8.5% of which appear only once. V gave up 4 bases and J gave up 4 bases; unmatched junction bases: 8. The CDR3 has 16 amino acids. From germline, CDR1 is SQVTM and CDR2 ANQGSEA. This chain joins TRBV29-1 and TRBJ2-2; 11 bases align to TRBD2. Sequences were derived from CD4+ T cells sorted from PBMCs, sampled 5 days after the yellow fever booster vaccination. The receptor was derived from a man aged 25 to 40 who received the YFV17D yellow fever vaccine. CDR3 amino acids: CSVGGLAGGRTGELFF. Written as DNA, the CDR3 is TGCAGCGTTGGTGGGCTAGCGGGAGGTCGCACCGGGGAGCTGTTTTTT.